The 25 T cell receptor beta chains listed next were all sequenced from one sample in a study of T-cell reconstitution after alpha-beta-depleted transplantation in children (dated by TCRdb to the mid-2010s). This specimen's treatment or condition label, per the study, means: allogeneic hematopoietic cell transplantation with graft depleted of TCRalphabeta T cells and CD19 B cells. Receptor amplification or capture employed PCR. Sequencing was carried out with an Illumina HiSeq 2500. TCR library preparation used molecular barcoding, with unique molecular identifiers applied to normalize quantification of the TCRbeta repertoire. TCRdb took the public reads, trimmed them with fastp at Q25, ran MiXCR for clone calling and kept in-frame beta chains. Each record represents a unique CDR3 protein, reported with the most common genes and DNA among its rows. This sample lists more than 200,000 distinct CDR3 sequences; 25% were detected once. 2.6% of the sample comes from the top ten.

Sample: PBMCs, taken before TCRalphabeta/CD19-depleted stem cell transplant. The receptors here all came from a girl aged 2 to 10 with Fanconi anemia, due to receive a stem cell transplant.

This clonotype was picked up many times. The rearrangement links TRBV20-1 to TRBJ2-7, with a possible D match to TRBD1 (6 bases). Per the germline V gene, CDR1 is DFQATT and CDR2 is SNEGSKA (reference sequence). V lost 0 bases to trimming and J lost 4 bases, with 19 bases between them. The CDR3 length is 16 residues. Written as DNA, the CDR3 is TGCAGTGCTAGAGATCAGTTGGGACATGATATTTACGAGCAGTACTTC. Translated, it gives CSARDQLGHDIYEQYF.

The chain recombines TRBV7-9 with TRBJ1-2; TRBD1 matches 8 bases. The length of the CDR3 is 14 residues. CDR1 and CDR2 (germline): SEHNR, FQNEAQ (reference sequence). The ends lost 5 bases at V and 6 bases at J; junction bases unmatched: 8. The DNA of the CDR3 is TGTGCCAGCAGCCCAGAAAGGACAGGGAATGGCTACACCTTC. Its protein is CASSPERTGNGYTF.

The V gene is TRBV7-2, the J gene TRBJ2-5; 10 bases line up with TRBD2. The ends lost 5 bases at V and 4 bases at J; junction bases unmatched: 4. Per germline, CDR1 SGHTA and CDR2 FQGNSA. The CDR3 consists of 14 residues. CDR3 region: CASSQAGGLETQYF. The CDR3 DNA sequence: TGTGCCAGCAGCCAAGCGGGGGGGTTAGAGACCCAGTACTTC.

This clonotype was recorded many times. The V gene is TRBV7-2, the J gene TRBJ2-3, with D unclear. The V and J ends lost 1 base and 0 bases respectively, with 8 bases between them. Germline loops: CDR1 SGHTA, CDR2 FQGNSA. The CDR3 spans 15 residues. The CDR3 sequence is CASSLEPSSTDTQYF. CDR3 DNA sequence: TGTGCCAGCAGCTTAGAGCCTAGTAGCACAGATACGCAGTATTTT.

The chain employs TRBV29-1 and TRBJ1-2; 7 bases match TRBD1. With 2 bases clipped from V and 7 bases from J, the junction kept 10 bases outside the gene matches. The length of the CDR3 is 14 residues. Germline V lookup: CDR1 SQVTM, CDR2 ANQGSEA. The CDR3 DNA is TGCAGCGTTGAAAGGGGGCAGGGAGGAGGTGGCTACACCTTC. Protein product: CSVERGQGGGGYTF.

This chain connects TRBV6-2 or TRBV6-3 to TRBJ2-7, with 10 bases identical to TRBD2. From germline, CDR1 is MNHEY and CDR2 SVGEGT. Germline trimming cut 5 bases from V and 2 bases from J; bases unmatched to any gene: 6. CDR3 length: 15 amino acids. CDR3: CASSLAGAHTYEQYF. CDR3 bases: TGTGCCAGCAGTCTAGCGGGAGCCCACACCTACGAGCAGTACTTC.

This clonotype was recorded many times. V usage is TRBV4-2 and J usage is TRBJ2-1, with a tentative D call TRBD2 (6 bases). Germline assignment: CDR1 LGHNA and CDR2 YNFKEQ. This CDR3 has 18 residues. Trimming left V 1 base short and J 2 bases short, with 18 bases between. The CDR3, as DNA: TGTGCCAGCAGCCAAGGTCGTTTCGGGGGATCTGCCTACAATGAGCAGTTCTTC. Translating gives CASSQGRFGGSAYNEQFF.

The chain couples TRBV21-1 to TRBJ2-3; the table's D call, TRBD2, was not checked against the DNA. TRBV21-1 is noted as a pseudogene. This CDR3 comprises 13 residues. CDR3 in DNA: TGTGCCAGCAGCTTGCCCTCAGGGGATACGCAGTATTTT. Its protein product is CASSLPSGDTQYF.

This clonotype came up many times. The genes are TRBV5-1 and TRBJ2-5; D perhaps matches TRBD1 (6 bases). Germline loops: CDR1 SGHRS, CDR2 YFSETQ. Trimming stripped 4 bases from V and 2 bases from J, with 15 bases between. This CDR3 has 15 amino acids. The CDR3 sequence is CASSLQGPVQETQYF. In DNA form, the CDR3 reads TGCGCCAGCAGCCTACAGGGTCCGGTGCAAGAGACCCAGTACTTC.

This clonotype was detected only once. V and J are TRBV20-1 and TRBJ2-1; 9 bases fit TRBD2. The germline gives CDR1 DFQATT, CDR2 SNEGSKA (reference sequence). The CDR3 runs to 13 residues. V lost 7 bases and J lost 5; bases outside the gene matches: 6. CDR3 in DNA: TGCAGTGTAGCGGCGGGAGGGGACAATGAGCAGTTCTTC. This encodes CSVAAGGDNEQFF.

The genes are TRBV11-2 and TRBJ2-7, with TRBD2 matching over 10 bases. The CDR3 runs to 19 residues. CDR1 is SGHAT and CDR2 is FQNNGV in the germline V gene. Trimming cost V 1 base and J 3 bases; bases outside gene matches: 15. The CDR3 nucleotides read TGTGCCAGCAGCTTAGCTCTCGAGGCGGTGCTAGCGGGAGTCTACGAGCAGTACTTC. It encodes CASSLALEAVLAGVYEQYF.

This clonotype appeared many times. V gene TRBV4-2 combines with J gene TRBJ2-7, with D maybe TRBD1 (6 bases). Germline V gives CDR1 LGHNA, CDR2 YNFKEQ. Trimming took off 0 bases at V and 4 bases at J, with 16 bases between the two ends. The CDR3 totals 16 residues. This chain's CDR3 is CASSQDSQGAGYEQYF. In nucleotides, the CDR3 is TGTGCCAGCAGCCAAGACTCACAGGGTGCAGGTTACGAGCAGTACTTC.

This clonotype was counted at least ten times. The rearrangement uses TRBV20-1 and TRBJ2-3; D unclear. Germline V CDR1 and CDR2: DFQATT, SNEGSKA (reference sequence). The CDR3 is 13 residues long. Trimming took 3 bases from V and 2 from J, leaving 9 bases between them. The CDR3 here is CSASRGNTDTQYF. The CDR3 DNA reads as TGCAGTGCTAGTCGCGGAAACACAGATACGCAGTATTTT.

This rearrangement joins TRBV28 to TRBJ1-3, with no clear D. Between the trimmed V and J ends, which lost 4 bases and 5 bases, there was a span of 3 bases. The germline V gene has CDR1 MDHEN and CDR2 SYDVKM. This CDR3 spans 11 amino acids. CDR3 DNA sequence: TGTGCCAGCAGTTCGAGAAACACCATATATTTT. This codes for CASSSRNTIYF.

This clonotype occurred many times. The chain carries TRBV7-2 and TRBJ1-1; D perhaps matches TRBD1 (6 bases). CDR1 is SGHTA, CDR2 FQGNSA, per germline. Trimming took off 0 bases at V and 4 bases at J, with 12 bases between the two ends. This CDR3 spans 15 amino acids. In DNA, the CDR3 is TGTGCCAGCAGCTTAGCGCCGGGGGCGAGCACTGAAGCTTTCTTT. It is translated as CASSLAPGASTEAFF.

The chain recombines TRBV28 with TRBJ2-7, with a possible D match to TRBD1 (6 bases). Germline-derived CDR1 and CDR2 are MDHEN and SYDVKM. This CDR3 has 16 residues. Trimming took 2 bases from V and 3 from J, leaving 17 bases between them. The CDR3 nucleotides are TGTGCCAGCAGTTTAATTCAGGGGACCTCGTACTACGAGCAGTACTTC. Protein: CASSLIQGTSYYEQYF.

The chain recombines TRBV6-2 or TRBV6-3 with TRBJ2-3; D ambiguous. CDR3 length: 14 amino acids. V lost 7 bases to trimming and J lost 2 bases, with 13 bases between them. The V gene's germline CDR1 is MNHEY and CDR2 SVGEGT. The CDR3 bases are TGTGCCAGCACCGCCCGCGAGGTCACAGATACGCAGTATTTT. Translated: CASTAREVTDTQYF.

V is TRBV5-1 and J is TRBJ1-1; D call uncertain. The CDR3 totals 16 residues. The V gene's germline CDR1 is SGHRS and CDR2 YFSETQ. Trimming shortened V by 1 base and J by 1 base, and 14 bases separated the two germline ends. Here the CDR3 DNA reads TGCGCCAGCAGCTTGTGGCCAGCCCCAACGAACACTGAAGCTTTCTTT. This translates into CASSLWPAPTNTEAFF.

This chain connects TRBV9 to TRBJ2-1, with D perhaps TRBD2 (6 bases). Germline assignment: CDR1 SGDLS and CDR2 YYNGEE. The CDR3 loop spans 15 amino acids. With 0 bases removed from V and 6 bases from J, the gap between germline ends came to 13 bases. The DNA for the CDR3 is TGTGCCAGCAGCGTAGGACGTTGGGACTTCAATGAGCAGTTCTTC. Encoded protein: CASSVGRWDFNEQFF. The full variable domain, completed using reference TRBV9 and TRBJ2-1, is DSGVTQTPKHLITATGQRVTLRCSPRSGDLSVYWYQQSLDQGLQFLIQYYNGEERAKGNILERFSAQQFPDLHSELNLSSLELGDSALYFCASSVGRWDFNEQFFGPGTRLTVL.

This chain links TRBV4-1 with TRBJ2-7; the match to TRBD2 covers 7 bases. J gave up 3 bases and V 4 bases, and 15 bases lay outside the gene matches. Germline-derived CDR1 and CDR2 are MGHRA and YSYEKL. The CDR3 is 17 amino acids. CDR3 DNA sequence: TGCGCCAGCAGCCCCGGGAGTCAGGGACTACCTCTCTACGAGCAGTACTTC. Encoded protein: CASSPGSQGLPLYEQYF.

Written as DNA, the CDR3 is TGCGCCAGCAGCCTAACGTTAAACGCCAGACTAGAAGACCCCTACGAGCAGTACTTC. Protein: CASSLTLNARLEDPYEQYF. J is TRBJ2-7 and V is TRBV5-1; D is possibly TRBD2 (6 bases). This CDR3 is built from 19 residues. Trimming pared 4 bases from V and 2 bases from J, leaving 28 bases between. Germline lookup yields CDR1 SGHRS and CDR2 YFSETQ.

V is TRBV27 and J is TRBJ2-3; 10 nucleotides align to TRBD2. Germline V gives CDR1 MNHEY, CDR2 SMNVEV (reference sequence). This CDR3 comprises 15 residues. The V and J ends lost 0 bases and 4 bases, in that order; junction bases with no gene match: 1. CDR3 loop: CASSLSSGGADTQYF. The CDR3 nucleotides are TGTGCCAGCAGTTTATCAAGCGGGGGGGCAGATACGCAGTATTTT.

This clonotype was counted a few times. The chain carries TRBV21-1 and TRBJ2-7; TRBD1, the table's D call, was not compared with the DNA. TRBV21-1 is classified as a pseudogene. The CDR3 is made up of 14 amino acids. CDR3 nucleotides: TGTGCCAGCAAAGGGACCGGGAGCCGTACCGAGCAGTACTTC. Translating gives CASKGTGSRTEQYF.

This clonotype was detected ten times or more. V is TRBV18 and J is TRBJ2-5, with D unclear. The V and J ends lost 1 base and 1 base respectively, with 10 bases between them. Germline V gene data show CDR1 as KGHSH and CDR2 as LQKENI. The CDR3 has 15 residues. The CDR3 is CASSPLLRSQETQYF. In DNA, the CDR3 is TGTGCCAGCTCACCACTTTTGAGGTCCCAAGAGACCCAGTACTTC. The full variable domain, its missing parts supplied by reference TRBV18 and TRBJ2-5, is NAGVMQNPRHLVRRRGQEARLRCSPMKGHSHVYWYRQLPEEGLKFMVYLQKENIIDESGMPKERFSAEFPKEGPSILRIQQVVRGDSAAYFCASSPLLRSQETQYFGPGTRLLVL.

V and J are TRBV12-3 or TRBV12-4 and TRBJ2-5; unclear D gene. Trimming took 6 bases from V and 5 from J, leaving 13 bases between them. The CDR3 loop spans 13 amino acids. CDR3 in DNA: TGTGCCAGCAGGAAGGCACTGGGCGAGACCCAGTACTTC. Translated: CASRKALGETQYF.